The clone carrying this T cell receptor beta chain was picked up a small number of times. Its antigen is not identified. V lost 8 bases to trimming and J lost 5 bases; unmatched junction nucleotides: 8. Looked up from germline, CDR1 is MNHEY and CDR2 is SMNVEV (reference sequence). The CDR3 is 13 amino acids. These data belong to a study of blood T cells in healthy people across ages. Study conclusions and caveats: Getting older went along with TCR beta diversity per million T cells dropping roughly linearly. Among long-lived donors, naive CD4+ cells were more numerous and diversity higher than in aged donors. Higher naive T cell percentage went strongly together with higher TCR beta diversity.

Sample-barcoded 5' priming and a J-beta primer mix drove a second PCR of about 6 to 12 cycles. The template-switch adaptor, which had 12 random nucleotides, put a tag on each cDNA molecule. MiXCR, applied by TCRdb to the 5' RACE reads, yields one record per CDR3 protein. The table includes about 1.6 million distinct CDR3 sequences, 30% to 35% detected once. The source is a woman in her 30s in good health. The chain carries TRBV27 and TRBJ1-2; 7 bases align to TRBD1. Sequenced sample: blood. CDR3 nucleotides: TGTGCCAGCGGAACCGGGACAGCTTATGGCTACACCTTC. Encoded protein: CASGTGTAYGYTF.